The entry that follows covers one TCR beta chain sequence. The specificity of this receptor is unknown. Nothing much larger sits one base from this clone, and base qualities are not available. TCRbeta CDR3 regions were amplified from genomic DNA using the immunoSEQ Assay, a bias-controlled multiplex PCR. The authors processed their data as follows. The number of nucleated cells in each sample was estimated by amplification of reference gene primers within the assay. Sequence reads were collapsed and filtered to measure the absolute abundance of every unique TCRbeta CDR3 rearrangement. For each sample, productive Simpson clonality was calculated by taking the square root of Simpson's diversity index across productive rearrangements. What TCRdb holds here is the immuneACCESS table cut down to in-frame rearrangements. Part of the clones is not present; checked against another copy, under half of the missing clones reflect an unresolved V gene, and the others are unexplained. That table furnishes V, J and clone size, whereas the DNA furnished D and trimming. Within this sample are around 120,000 clones, with around 86% of them counted one time only. 25% to 30% of the sample is in the top ten clones.

The data were obtained in a study of blood T cell repertoires in COVID-19 (TCRdb year 2020). General notes on the study: Samples covering the acute and convalescent phases of COVID-19 were provided by collaborators in the United States, Italy and Spain. The repertoires were released in a freely available public database intended as a resource for research on the immune response to SARS-CoV-2. The samples were drawn from two sources: the first 160 participants of the ongoing ImmuneRACE study, and over 950 subjects contributed by 6 global collaborators. The prospective study material was composed of cDNA or gDNA derived from T cells, B-cell-depleted T cells, or PBMCs. Subjects who had been exposed to COVID-19, were actively infected with it, or had recovered from it provided the deeply sampled blood TCRbeta repertoires that made up the dataset. The sample metadata nearly always contained a de-identified subject ID, COVID-19 status, age in years and sex. Where available, HLA class I and class II types were taken from metadata supplied by the sample provider and were not determined by assay-based typing.

Each collaborating institution followed its own protocols to collect whole blood in K2EDTA tubes. For TCRbeta analysis, collaborators shipped samples as frozen whole blood, isolated PBMCs, or DNA extracted from either of those sample types. Overall study outcomes, separate from this receptor: The quantity of clinical and demographic metadata differed by source and by participant and was supplied without curation.

Compared with germline, V lacks 3 bases and J lacks 5 bases; bases without a gene match: 3. Including the terminal cysteine and phenylalanine, the CDR3 comprises 14 residues. Only CDR3 DNA is held: 42 bases, read in frame from base 1. CDR1 and CDR2, per the germline V gene, are SNHLY and FYNNEI. The sequenced sample was peripheral blood. This sequence uses TRBV2 and TRBJ2-2, and 7 junctional nucleotides match TRBD1. The sequence derives from a woman in her 70s with acute or convalescent COVID-19. At the DNA level, the sequence is TGTGCCAGCAGTGAGGGGACAGAGACCGGGGAGCTGTTTTTT. It is translated as CASSEGTETGELFF.